This entry lists 8 T cell receptor beta chains sequenced from one sample in a study of T cells after yellow fever vaccination. TCRdb re-called the 5' RACE reads through MiXCR, storing one row per CDR3 protein. The table lists nearly 550,000 distinct CDR3 sequences, about a fifth of them singletons. This specimen was PBMCs, taken 15 days after the yellow fever booster vaccination. All receptors come from a man aged 30-40 years who received the YFV17D yellow fever vaccine.

J is TRBJ1-2 and V is TRBV5-6; D not certain. The CDR3 contains 13 residues. CDR1 and CDR2 (germline): SGHDT, YYEEEE. V was cut by 0 bases and J by 7 bases, with 10 bases left in between. The DNA for the CDR3 is TGTGCCAGCAGCTTGGGTCTCAGGCCTGGCTACACCTTC. It specifies CASSLGLRPGYTF.

The chain is built from TRBV20-1 and TRBJ2-1; the match to TRBD2 covers 7 bases. V shed 5 bases, J shed 5 bases, and the junction held 6 bases outside the gene matches. This CDR3 comprises 13 residues. From germline, CDR1 is DFQATT and CDR2 SNEGSKA (reference sequence). The CDR3 region is CSAGGSGHNEQFF. DNA for the CDR3: TGCAGTGCTGGGGGTAGCGGGCACAATGAGCAGTTCTTC.

The CDR3 nucleotides are TGTGCCAGCACCTCGACCGAAGCCGCTAGCACAGATACGCAGTATTTT. This sequence encodes CASTSTEAASTDTQYF. The V and J genes are TRBV21-1 and TRBJ2-3. TRBV21-1 is a listed pseudogene. The CDR3 is 16 residues long.

The sample holds a few counts of this clonotype. V is TRBV6-2 or TRBV6-3 and J is TRBJ2-7; D is possibly TRBD2 (5 bases). The CDR3 runs 14 residues. The germline CDR1 and CDR2 sequences are MNHEY and SVGEGT. V was clipped by 8 bases and J by 3 bases, with 17 bases between them. The CDR3 reads CASSLSGPSYEQYF. The CDR3 coding sequence is TGTGCCAGCTCTCTGAGCGGACCCAGCTACGAGCAGTACTTC.

This clonotype occurred a few times. The chain recombines TRBV29-1 with TRBJ2-1, with unresolved D. The V end lost 6 bases, the J end lost 2 bases, and 20 bases lay between the germline ends. Germline-derived CDR1 and CDR2 are SQVTM and ANQGSEA. The CDR3 has 16 residues. CDR3 bases: TGCAGCGTAGGACCTGTAGGAGCGAACGCCTACAATGAGCAGTTCTTC. Translating it yields CSVGPVGANAYNEQFF.

The J gene is TRBJ2-5, the V gene TRBV10-3, with 11 nucleotides matching TRBD2. The CDR3 has 16 residues. The junction had 4 bases not matched to a gene; V was cut back by 0 bases and J by 4 bases. Germline V CDR1 and CDR2: ENHRY, SYGVKD. CDR3 DNA sequence: TGTGCCATCAGTGAGTCGTTAACTAGCGGGAGAGAGACCCAGTACTTC. Translation gives CAISESLTSGRETQYF.

This clonotype was seen more than once but under ten times. The CDR3 DNA reads as TGTGCCGTCTCGACTAGCGACCAAGAGACCCAGTACTTC. Its protein is CAVSTSDQETQYF. This rearrangement joins TRBV10-3 to TRBJ2-5; 8 nucleotides line up with TRBD2. The ends lost 11 bases at V and 0 bases at J; junction bases unmatched: 5. Per the germline V gene, CDR1 is ENHRY and CDR2 is SYGVKD. This CDR3 contains 13 residues.

This clonotype was counted a few times. The chain couples TRBV5-6 to TRBJ1-1; D is unclear. The V end lost 2 bases, the J end lost 2 bases, and 10 bases lay between the germline ends. From germline, CDR1 is SGHDT and CDR2 YYEEEE. The CDR3 spans 14 residues. The CDR3, as DNA: TGTGCCAGCAGCTTCAGGCCCGACAACACTGAAGCTTTCTTT. It encodes CASSFRPDNTEAFF.